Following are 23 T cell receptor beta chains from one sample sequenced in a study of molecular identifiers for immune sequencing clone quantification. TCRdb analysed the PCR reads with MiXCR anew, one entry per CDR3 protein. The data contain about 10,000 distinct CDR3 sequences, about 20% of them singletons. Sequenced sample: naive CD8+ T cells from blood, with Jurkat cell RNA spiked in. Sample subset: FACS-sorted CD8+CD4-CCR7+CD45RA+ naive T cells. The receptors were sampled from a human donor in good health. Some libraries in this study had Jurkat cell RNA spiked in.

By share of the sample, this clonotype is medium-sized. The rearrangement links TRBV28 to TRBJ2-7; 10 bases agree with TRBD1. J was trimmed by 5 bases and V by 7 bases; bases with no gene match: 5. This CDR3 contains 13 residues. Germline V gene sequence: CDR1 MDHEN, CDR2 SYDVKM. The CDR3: CASIRQGAHEQYF. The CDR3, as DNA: TGTGCCAGCATCCGACAGGGGGCCCACGAGCAGTACTTC.

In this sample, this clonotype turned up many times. The CDR3 protein is CASSFRTANTGELFF. CDR3 nucleotides: TGCGCCAGCAGCTTTAGGACAGCGAACACCGGGGAGCTGTTTTTT. V gene TRBV5-1 combines with J gene TRBJ2-2; weak D call: TRBD1 (6 bases). Germline V gene data show CDR1 as SGHRS and CDR2 as YFSETQ. V was shortened by 2 bases and J by 0 bases, with 8 bases between the two germline ends. The CDR3 extends over 15 amino acids.

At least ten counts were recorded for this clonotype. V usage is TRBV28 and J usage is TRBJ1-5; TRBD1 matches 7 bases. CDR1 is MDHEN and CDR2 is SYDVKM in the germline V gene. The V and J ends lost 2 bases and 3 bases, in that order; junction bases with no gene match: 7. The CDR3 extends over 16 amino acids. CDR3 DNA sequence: TGTGCCAGCAGTTTAATGGGGGGACAGCCCAATCAGCCCCAGCATTTT. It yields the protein CASSLMGGQPNQPQHF. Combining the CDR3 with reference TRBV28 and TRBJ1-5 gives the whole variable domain DVKVTQSSRYLVKRTGEKVFLECVQDMDHENMFWYRQDPGLGLRLIYFSYDVKMKEKGDIPEGYSVSREKKERFSLILESASTNQTSMYLCASSLMGGQPNQPQHFGDGTRLSIL.

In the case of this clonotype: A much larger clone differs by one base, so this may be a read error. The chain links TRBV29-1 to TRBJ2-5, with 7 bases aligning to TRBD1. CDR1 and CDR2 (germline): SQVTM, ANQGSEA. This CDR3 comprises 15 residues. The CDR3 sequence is CSLEGTDRAQETQYF. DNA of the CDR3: TGCAGCCTTGAAGGGACAGACAGGGCTCAAGAGACCCAGTACTTC.

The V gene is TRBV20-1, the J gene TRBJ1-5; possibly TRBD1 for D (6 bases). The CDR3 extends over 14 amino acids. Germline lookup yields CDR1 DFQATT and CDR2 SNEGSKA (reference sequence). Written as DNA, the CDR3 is TGCAAACGCATCGTACAGGGCGACAATCAGCCCCAGCATTTT. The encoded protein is CKRIVQGDNQPQHF.

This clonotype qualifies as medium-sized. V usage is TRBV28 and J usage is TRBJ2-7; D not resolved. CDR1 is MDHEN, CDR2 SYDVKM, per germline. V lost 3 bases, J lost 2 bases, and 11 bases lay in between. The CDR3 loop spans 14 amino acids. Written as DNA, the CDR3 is TGTGCCAGCAGTTTTAATGGTGCTCCCTACGAGCAGTACTTC. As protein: CASSFNGAPYEQYF.

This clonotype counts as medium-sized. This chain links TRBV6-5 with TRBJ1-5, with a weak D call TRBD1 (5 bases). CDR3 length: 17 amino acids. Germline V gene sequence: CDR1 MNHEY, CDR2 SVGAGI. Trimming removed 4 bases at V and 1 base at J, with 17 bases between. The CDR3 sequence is CASSSTAGTASNQPQHF. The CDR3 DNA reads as TGTGCCAGCAGTTCTACCGCCGGGACTGCCAGCAATCAGCCCCAGCATTTT.

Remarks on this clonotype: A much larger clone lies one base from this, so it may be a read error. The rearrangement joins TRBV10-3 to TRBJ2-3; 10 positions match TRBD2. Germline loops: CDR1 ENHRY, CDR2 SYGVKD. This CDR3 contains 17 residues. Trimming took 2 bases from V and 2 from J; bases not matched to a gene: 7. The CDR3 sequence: CAISEGLAEIPTDTQYF. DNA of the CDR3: TGTGCCATCAGTGAGGGACTAGCGGAGATCCCCACAGATACGCAGTATTTT.

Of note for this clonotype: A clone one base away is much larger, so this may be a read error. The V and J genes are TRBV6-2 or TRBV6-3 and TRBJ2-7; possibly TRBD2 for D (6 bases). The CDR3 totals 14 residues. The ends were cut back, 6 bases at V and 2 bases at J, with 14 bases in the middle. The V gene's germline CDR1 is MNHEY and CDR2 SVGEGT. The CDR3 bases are TGTGCCAGCAGCCACCGGGACTTCACCTACGAGCAGTACTTC. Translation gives CASSHRDFTYEQYF.

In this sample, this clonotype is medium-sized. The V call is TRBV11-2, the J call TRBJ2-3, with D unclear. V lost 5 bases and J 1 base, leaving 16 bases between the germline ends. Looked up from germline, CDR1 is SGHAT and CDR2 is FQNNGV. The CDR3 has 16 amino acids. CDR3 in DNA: TGTGCCAGCAGCCCGATCTCGGAAATCGGCACAGATACGCAGTATTTT. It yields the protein CASSPISEIGTDTQYF. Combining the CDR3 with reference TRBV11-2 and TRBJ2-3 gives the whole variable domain EAGVAQSPRYKIIEKRQSVAFWCNPISGHATLYWYQQILGQGPKLLIQFQNNGVVDDSQLPKDRFSAERLKGVDSTLKIQPAKLEDSAVYLCASSPISEIGTDTQYFGPGTRLTVL.

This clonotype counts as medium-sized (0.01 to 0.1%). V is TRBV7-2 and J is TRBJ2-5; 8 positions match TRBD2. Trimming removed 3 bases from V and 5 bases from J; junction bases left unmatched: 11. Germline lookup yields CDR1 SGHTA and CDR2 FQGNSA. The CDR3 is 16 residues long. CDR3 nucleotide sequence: TGTGCCAGCAGCTTGAGAAGGCGGGGGGCCGGGGAGACCCAGTACTTC. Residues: CASSLRRRGAGETQYF.

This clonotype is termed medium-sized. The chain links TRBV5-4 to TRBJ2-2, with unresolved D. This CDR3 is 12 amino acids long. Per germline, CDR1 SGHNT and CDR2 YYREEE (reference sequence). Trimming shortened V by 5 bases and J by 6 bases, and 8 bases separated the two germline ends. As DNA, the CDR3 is TGTGCCAGCAGTTCAGCCCCCGGGGAGCTGTTTTTT. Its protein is CASSSAPGELFF. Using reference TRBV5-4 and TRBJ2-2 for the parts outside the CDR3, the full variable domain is ETGVTQSPTHLIKTRGQQVTLRCSSQSGHNTVSWYQQALGQGPQFIFQYYREEENGRGNFPPRFSGLQFPNYSSELNVNALELDDSALYLCASSSAPGELFFGEGSRLTVL.

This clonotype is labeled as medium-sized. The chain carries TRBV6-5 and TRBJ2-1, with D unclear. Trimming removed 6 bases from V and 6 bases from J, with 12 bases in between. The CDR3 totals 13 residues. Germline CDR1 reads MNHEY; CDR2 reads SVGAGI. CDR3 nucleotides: TGTGCCAGCAGCCCGGGTTTCTCCAATGAGCAGTTCTTC. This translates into CASSPGFSNEQFF.

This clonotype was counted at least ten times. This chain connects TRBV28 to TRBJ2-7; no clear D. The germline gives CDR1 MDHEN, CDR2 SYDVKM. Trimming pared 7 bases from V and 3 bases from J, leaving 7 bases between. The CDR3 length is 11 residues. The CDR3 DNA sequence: TGTGCCAGCACCAACAGCTACGAGCAGTACTTC. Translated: CASTNSYEQYF.

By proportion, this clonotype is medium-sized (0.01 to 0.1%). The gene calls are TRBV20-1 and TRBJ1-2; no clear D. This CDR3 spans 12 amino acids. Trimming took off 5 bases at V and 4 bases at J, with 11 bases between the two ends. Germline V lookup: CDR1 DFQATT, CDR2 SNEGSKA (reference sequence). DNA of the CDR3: TGCAGTGCTCCTCTTTGGCGCTATGGCTACACCTTC. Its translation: CSAPLWRYGYTF.

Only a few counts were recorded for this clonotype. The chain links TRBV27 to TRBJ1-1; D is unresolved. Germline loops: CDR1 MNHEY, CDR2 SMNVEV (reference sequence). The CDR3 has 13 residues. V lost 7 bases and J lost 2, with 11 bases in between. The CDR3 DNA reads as TGTGCCAGCAAGAGAACTCCTAACACTGAAGCTTTCTTT. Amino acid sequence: CASKRTPNTEAFF.

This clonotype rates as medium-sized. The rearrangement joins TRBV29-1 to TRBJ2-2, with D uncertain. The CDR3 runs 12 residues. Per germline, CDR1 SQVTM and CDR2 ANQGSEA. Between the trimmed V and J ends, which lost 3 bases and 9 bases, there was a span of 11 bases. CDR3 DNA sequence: TGCAGCGTTGAGAGTGATTTGAGGGAGCTGTTTTTT. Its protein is CSVESDLRELFF.

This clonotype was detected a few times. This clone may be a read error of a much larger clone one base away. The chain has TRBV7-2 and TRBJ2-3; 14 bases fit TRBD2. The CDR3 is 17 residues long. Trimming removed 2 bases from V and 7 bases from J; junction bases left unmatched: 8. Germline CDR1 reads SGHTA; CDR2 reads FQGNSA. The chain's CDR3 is CASSLPVTSGGVNTQYF. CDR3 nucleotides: TGTGCCAGCAGCTTACCCGTGACTAGCGGGGGGGTAAATACGCAGTATTTT.

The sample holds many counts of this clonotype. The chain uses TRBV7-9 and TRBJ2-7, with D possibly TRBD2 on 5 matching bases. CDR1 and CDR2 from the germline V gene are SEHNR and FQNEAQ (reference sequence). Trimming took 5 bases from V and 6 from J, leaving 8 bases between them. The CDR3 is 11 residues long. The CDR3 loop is CASSPRGEQYF. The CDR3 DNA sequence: TGTGCCAGCAGCCCCCGGGGCGAGCAGTACTTC.

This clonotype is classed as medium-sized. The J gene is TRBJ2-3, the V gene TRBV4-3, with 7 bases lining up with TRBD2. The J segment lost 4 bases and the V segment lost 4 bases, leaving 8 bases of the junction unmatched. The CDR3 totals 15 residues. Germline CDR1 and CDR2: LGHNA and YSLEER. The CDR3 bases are TGCGCCAGCAGCCTTTCTAGCGGAGCATCAGATACGCAGTATTTT. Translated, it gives CASSLSSGASDTQYF.

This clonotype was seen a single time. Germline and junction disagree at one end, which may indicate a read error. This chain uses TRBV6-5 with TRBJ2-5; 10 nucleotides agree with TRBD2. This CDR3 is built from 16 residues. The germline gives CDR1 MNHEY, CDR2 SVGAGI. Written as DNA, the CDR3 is TGTGCCGGCAGTGGGGGAGCGGGAGGGCCAACGAAGACCCAGTACTTC. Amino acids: CAGSGGAGGPTKTQYF.

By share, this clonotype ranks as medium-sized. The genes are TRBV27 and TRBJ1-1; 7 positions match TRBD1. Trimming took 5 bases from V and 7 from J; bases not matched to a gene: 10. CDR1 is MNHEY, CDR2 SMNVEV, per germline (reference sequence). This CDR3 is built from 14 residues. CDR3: CASSASPGQSEAFF. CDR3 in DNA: TGTGCCAGCAGTGCCTCTCCGGGACAGAGTGAAGCTTTCTTT.

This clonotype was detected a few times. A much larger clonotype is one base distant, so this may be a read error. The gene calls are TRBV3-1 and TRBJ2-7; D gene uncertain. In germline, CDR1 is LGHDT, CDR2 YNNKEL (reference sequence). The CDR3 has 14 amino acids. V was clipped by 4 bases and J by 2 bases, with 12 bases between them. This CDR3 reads CASSRPAHTYEQYF. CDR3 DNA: TGTGCCAGCAGCCGACCAGCGCACACCTACGAGCAGTACTTC.